This T cell receptor (beta chain) was obtained from a study of Ad26.COV2.S vaccination and SARS-CoV-2 variants. Repertoires were generated with immunoSEQ multiplex PCR, while TCRdb's copy carries only in-frame clones and drops some. The repertoire holds 300,000 to 350,000 clones, with about 82% as singletons. Germline-derived CDR1 and CDR2 are MGHRA and YSYEKL. CDR3 size: 16 residues. Trimming pared 0 bases from V and 8 bases from J, leaving 19 bases between. This sample's treatment: some 19 received Ad26.COV2.S at low or high dose, single or two shots; roughly five received placebo; per-sample allocation not given. Sample collection was performed on day 63 after the first vaccine or placebo injection.

The sequences come from peripheral blood, collected in a trial of Ad26.COV2.S vaccine versus placebo. This TCR derives from a person aged 18-65 years who received the Ad26.COV2.S COVID-19 vaccine or a placebo. This chain links TRBV4-1 with TRBJ1-2; no definite D call. The CDR3 region is CASSQDRGDSVKGYTF. The CDR3 DNA reads as TGCGCCAGCAGCCAAGATCGAGGAGATTCGGTGAAGGGCTACACCTTC.